This is a list of T cell receptor beta chains from one sample in a study of blood T cell repertoires in COVID-19. Method: immunoSEQ multiplex PCR; TCRdb's copy keeps in-frame clones and lacks some. The table lists about 110,000 clones, roughly four fifths of them singletons. The sequenced material came from peripheral blood. These receptors were collected from a woman aged 55-70 years with acute or convalescent COVID-19. Each CDR3 is given with its conserved first and last residue.

V gene: TRBV7-3; CDR3 protein: CASSRMRGETQYF
V gene: TRBV19; CDR3 protein: CASSIGSGPLMNTEAFF
V gene: TRBV9; CDR3 protein: CASSPFGDRDPGNTIYF
V gene: TRBV19; CDR3 protein: CASATRGDHNGEQFF
V gene: TRBV5-1; CDR3 protein: CASSLGGQGSGYTF
V gene: TRBV30; CDR3 protein: CAWNPGHSGNTIYF
V gene: TRBV27; CDR3 protein: CASSRQGRNTEAFF
V gene: TRBV28; CDR3 protein: CASEVVAGETQYF
V gene: TRBV29-1; CDR3 protein: CSVPGGQSGTGELFF
V gene: TRBV7-2; CDR3 protein: CASSLMGQGAYEQYF
V gene: TRBV12-3/TRBV12-4; CDR3 protein: CASGAGGEKLFF
V gene: TRBV4-2; CDR3 protein: CASSQDAGLPYGYTF
V gene: TRBV3-1/TRBV3-2; CDR3 protein: CASSQDSGYNTEAFF
V gene: TRBV6-5; CDR3 protein: CASSYQAGDYEQYF
V gene: TRBV19; CDR3 protein: CASKKRRTGEETQYF
V gene: TRBV7-2; CDR3 protein: CASSLDRGRSPLHF
V gene: TRBV7-2; CDR3 protein: CASSSDWTEIYGYTF
V gene: TRBV30; CDR3 protein: CAWSVGTGTSEQYF
V gene: TRBV18; CDR3 protein: CASSPRGIGNTGELFF
V gene: TRBV12-3/TRBV12-4; CDR3 protein: CASSLGEDTEAFF
V gene: TRBV5-4; CDR3 protein: CASSFPGLERRETQYF
V gene: TRBV4-3; CDR3 protein: CASSLALAGNTIYF
V gene: TRBV9; CDR3 protein: CASATGTMYGYTF
V gene: TRBV7-8; CDR3 protein: CASSLGGDRQTQYF
V gene: TRBV6-5; CDR3 protein: CASRKQGAGNQPQHF
V gene: TRBV5-1; CDR3 protein: CASSASGSLAKNIQYF
V gene: TRBV7-2; CDR3 protein: CASSRQGNQPQHF
V gene: TRBV3-1/TRBV3-2; CDR3 protein: CASSQGSSGGFNEQFF
V gene: TRBV29-1; CDR3 protein: CSAGATEYYGYTF
V gene: TRBV5-6; CDR3 protein: CASSLGLAGYNEQFF
V gene: TRBV20-1; CDR3 protein: CSASPSGRNYGYTF
V gene: TRBV18; CDR3 protein: CASSPDRPNTNSPLHF
V gene: TRBV5-8; CDR3 protein: CAGPRVYEQYF
V gene: TRBV7-6; CDR3 protein: CASSLGTGPTYEQYF
V gene: TRBV3-1/TRBV3-2; CDR3 protein: CASSRDLYNEQFF
V gene: TRBV7-3; CDR3 protein: CASSLAGAGEDTQYF
V gene: TRBV18; CDR3 protein: CASSQTSGGYEQYF
V gene: TRBV10-3; CDR3 protein: CASHSGNTEAFF
V gene: TRBV5-5; CDR3 protein: CASSKDRLLNTEAFF
V gene: TRBV5-4; CDR3 protein: CASSPSGQDYEQYF
V gene: TRBV9; CDR3 protein: CASSSFRGGEKLFF
V gene: TRBV11-2; CDR3 protein: CASSLAGVSGYTF
V gene: TRBV14; CDR3 protein: CASSPGTVYGYTF
V gene: TRBV7-6; CDR3 protein: CASSYGIGGDSDTIYF
V gene: TRBV19; CDR3 protein: CASSQGLNQPQHF
V gene: TRBV4-2; CDR3 protein: CASSAYSGGSYEQYF
V gene: TRBV7-2; CDR3 protein: CASSLAPAGKYGYTF
V gene: TRBV7-7; CDR3 protein: CASSFAGEETQYF
V gene: TRBV7-8; CDR3 protein: CASRASGVRADTQYF
V gene: TRBV7-6; CDR3 protein: CASSLVVLPGELFF
V gene: TRBV29-1; CDR3 protein: CSVEEAGGTPQHF
V gene: TRBV7-2; CDR3 protein: CASSKLASGNQPQHF
V gene: TRBV27; CDR3 protein: CASSSAGLADYYNEQFF
V gene: TRBV7-9; CDR3 protein: CASKLQNTEAFF
V gene: TRBV7-2; CDR3 protein: CASSFYRVGSPLHF
V gene: TRBV30; CDR3 protein: CAWRSRGRNHGYTF
V gene: TRBV6-5; CDR3 protein: CASRPLGQTNYGYTF